The present T cell receptor (beta chain) was sequenced within a study of cytomegalovirus exposure and HLA in healthy donors. The CDR3 consists of 16 residues. The junction had 9 bases not matched to a gene; V was cut back by 5 bases and J by 2 bases. CDR1 is SGHVS and CDR2 is FNYEAQ in the germline V gene. The PCR had 60 Vbeta and 13 Jbeta primers. Clones were sequenced by immunoSEQ multiplex PCR, and TCRdb holds only the in-frame ones, with some missing. The sample has some 200,000 clones, 55% to 75% seen once. This clonotype originated in a man aged 35-49 years in good health and CMV-seropositive. The rearrangement joins TRBV7-6 to TRBJ2-7; 10 positions agree with TRBD2. Specimen: PBMCs. Here the CDR3 reads CASSRGASGSTYEQYF. DNA for the CDR3: TGTGCCAGCAGCCGCGGGGCTAGCGGGAGCACCTACGAGCAGTACTTC.